These T cell receptor beta chains were read from a single sample in a study of T cells in Graves' hyperthyroidism and ophthalmopathy. TCRdb passed the multiplex PCR reads through MiXCR, listing each CDR3 protein once. The sample records a few hundred thousand distinct CDR3 sequences, approximately 14% being singletons. Sequenced: blood. These receptors were collected from a woman aged 25-40 years with Graves' ophthalmopathy. CDR3s leave out the opening cysteine and the closing phenylalanine or tryptophan.

CDR3aa	v_gene	j_gene	len
ASSGGPNYEQY	TRBV7-2	TRBJ2-7	11
SASWDSYSGNTIY	TRBV20-1	TRBJ1-3	13
ASSYDGVAGKVYNEQF	TRBV6-2/TRBV6-3	TRBJ2-1	16
ASSIGGTEVEKLF	TRBV19	TRBJ1-4	13
ATSREVLSGNEQF	TRBV15	TRBJ2-1	13
SVPGQGSEKLF	TRBV20-1	TRBJ1-4	11
ASSTPGGSYEQY	TRBV3-1	TRBJ2-7	12
ASSAPGGSPLH	TRBV7-9	TRBJ1-6	11
ASRGNRGRTEAF	TRBV6-1	TRBJ1-1	12
ASSISSGGANEQF	TRBV19	TRBJ2-1	13
ASSLDRGGNFNNEQF	TRBV11-2	TRBJ2-1	15
SGLAGFSYEQY	TRBV20-1	TRBJ2-7	11
ASSFWTGSAGELF	TRBV28	TRBJ2-2	13
ASRRTLTDRDSPLH	TRBV2	TRBJ1-6	14
SVEGPENTEAF	TRBV29-1	TRBJ1-1	11
ASSKDRIDTYEQY	TRBV27	TRBJ2-7	13
ASSQVSPAGVAGELF	TRBV4-1	TRBJ2-2	15
SVGSGVIEKLF	TRBV29-1	TRBJ1-4	11
ASSRRGKDTQY	TRBV10-1	TRBJ2-3	11
ATSPARTGAPNEQF	TRBV15	TRBJ2-1	14
ASSLFTPQGLGETQY	TRBV27	TRBJ2-5	15
SGCRGGGGEPQH	TRBV20-1	TRBJ1-5	12
ASRGETDTQY	TRBV2	TRBJ2-3	10
ASSPGQGRNQPQH	TRBV28	TRBJ1-5	13
ASSYSIIGGGPTDTQY	TRBV6-5	TRBJ2-3	16
ASSLSVILAKNIQY	TRBV28	TRBJ2-4	14
SARVISGYGYT	TRBV20-1	TRBJ1-2	11
ASSLSRANNYGYT	TRBV7-8	TRBJ1-2	13
ASSLGAPGRKAYEQY	TRBV28	TRBJ2-7	15
ASSQQPGGEGYEQY	TRBV4-2	TRBJ2-7	14
ASSGRDLDGNTIY	TRBV6-1	TRBJ1-3	13
ASSLMPTGSNTGELF	TRBV7-3	TRBJ2-2	15
ASSLAEGGIHTGELF	TRBV5-6	TRBJ2-2	15
ASSSPYGYT	TRBV27	TRBJ1-2	9
ASSLSQPNTEAF	TRBV28	TRBJ1-1	12
SVEDRRGGGYGYT	TRBV29-1	TRBJ1-2	13
ASSEVKGFTEAF	TRBV6-1	TRBJ1-1	12
ASSSDGDSNQPQH	TRBV4-1	TRBJ1-5	13
ASTQRGAGETYEQY	TRBV2	TRBJ2-7	14
ASSSSLMSGGALNTDTQY	TRBV5-5	TRBJ2-3	18
ASSFFSGGSSQPQH	TRBV28	TRBJ1-5	14
ASSGGHRQVGAF	TRBV2	TRBJ1-1	12
VSSLRQGPYNEQF	TRBV6-1	TRBJ2-1	13
AWSVYFRAYGYT	TRBV30	TRBJ1-2	12
SASPLDREVNSPLH	TRBV20-1	TRBJ1-6	14
ASSALARARNQPQH	TRBV6-1	TRBJ1-5	14
ASSPLGQNVNTGELF	TRBV18	TRBJ2-2	15
SALGGGPENTEAF	TRBV20-1	TRBJ1-1	13
ASSYTRDSGNTIY	TRBV6-2/TRBV6-3	TRBJ1-3	13
ASSSQETGVYGYT	TRBV9	TRBJ1-2	13
ASSDTNYEQY	TRBV10-2	TRBJ2-7	10
SARDPGTGGQPQH	TRBV20-1	TRBJ1-5	13
ASRASQGNREAF	TRBV28	TRBJ1-1	12
ASRGTGGRNQPQH	TRBV6-1	TRBJ1-5	13